The TCR beta chain under discussion was sequenced for a study of beta chain features in type 1 diabetes. Whole-study context: The examined sorted cells totaled 85 million to 120 million across samples. Study findings and constraints: Within each of all four CD4+ subsets, Type 1 diabetes patients had TCRB CDR3s that were moderately but significantly shorter. Among patients, naive, central memory and Treg TCRB repertoires appeared more similar than among healthy donors.

Each sorted fraction was over 95% pure. What was sequenced were expressed TCRB transcripts, since all of the isolated RNA had been reverse transcribed. An average of roughly 4 million reads was obtained for naive, central memory and regulatory T cell samples. Sequencing used immunoSEQ multiplex PCR; TCRdb keeps in-frame clones, though not all of them. The table records hundreds of thousands of clones, approximately 11% of them present only once. On this clone itself: The antigen remains unidentified. The junction differs from germline at one of its ends, possibly a read error.

The CDR3 is 14 amino acids. Germline V gene lookup returns CDR1 GTSNPN and CDR2 SVGIG (reference sequence). The source is a young man with type 1 diabetes. The V call is TRBV30, the J call TRBJ2-2; weak D call: TRBD1 (6 bases). The sequenced material came from naive CD4+ T cells from blood. The CDR3 loop reads CAWRQGRRTEELFF. The CDR3 DNA is TGTGCCTGGAGACAGGGTAGAAGAACCGAGGAGCTGTTTTTT.